One and the same sample provided the 8 T cell receptor beta chains below, sequenced in a study of control samples from healthy donors and cancer patients. Some clones are missing from TCRdb's copy, which holds only in-frame ones; the method was immunoSEQ multiplex PCR. The profile shows 120,000 or so clones, more than 75% of them singletons. The sample consisted of blood. The receptors originated from a man under 40 in good health.

This clone came up once. The chain has TRBV25-1 and TRBJ2-6; TRBD1 agrees at 7 bases. Germline CDR1 is MGHDK and CDR2 is SYGVNS. Trimming took 2 bases from V and 0 from J; bases not matched to a gene: 7. The CDR3 loop spans 18 amino acids. CDR3 bases: TGTGCCAGCAGTGAAGTCGGGACAGAGTACTCTGGGGCCAACGTCCTGACTTTC. Translating it yields CASSEVGTEYSGANVLTF.

The chain has TRBV18 and TRBJ2-1; D not certain. Trimming pared 3 bases from V and 4 bases from J, leaving 7 bases between. The CDR3 is made up of 13 amino acids. Germline lookup yields CDR1 KGHSH and CDR2 LQKENI. The CDR3 loop is CASSPPAYNEQFF. For the CDR3, the DNA is TGTGCCAGCTCACCCCCGGCTTACAATGAGCAGTTCTTC.

The gene calls are TRBV10-3 and TRBJ1-5; D perhaps matches TRBD1 (5 bases). V was trimmed by 5 bases and J by 0 bases, leaving 8 bases between them. This CDR3 is built from 14 residues. CDR1 ENHRY and CDR2 SYGVKD come from the germline V gene. The CDR3 DNA sequence: TGTGCCATCAGTAAGGACACTAGCAATCAGCCCCAGCATTTT. Residues: CAISKDTSNQPQHF.

The genes are TRBV7-2 and TRBJ1-2; maybe TRBD1 (6 bases). Germline values: CDR1 SGHTA, CDR2 FQGNSA. The CDR3 is made up of 15 amino acids. V was cut by 0 bases and J by 3 bases, with 11 bases left in between. The CDR3 here is CASSLAGGRDYGYTF. CDR3 DNA sequence: TGTGCCAGCAGCTTAGCGGGGGGGCGAGACTATGGCTACACCTTC. The whole variable domain, filled in from reference TRBV7-2 and TRBJ1-2, reads GAGVSQSPSNKVTEKGKDVELRCDPISGHTALYWYRQSLGQGLEFLIYFQGNSAPDKSGLPSDRFSAERTGGSVSTLTIQRTQQEDSAVYLCASSLAGGRDYGYTFGSGTRLTVV.

CDR3 protein: CASSEQQVSNTEAFF. The CDR3 DNA is TGCGCCAGCAGTGAGCAACAGGTCTCGAACACTGAAGCTTTCTTT. V usage is TRBV10-2 and J usage is TRBJ1-1, with D tentatively TRBD1 (5 bases). In germline, CDR1 is WSHSY, CDR2 SAAADI. This CDR3 is 15 amino acids long. V lost 2 bases and J 1 base, leaving 11 bases between the germline ends.

The V call is TRBV6-1, the J call TRBJ2-7; a possible D gene is TRBD1 (6 bases). Germline loops: CDR1 MNHNS, CDR2 SASEGT. V was trimmed by 1 base and J by 3 bases, leaving 10 bases between them. The CDR3 is 14 residues long. CDR3 in amino acids: CASSEGTENYEQYF. CDR3 sequence (DNA): TGTGCCAGCAGTGAAGGGACAGAAAACTACGAGCAGTACTTC.

The chain carries TRBV5-1 and TRBJ1-3, with D uncertain. Per the germline V gene, CDR1 is SGHRS and CDR2 is YFSETQ. This CDR3 comprises 14 residues. The ends were cut back, 1 base at V and 3 bases at J, with 8 bases in the middle. CDR3 residues: CASSLQEFGNTIYF. The CDR3 DNA reads as TGCGCCAGCAGCTTGCAGGAATTTGGAAACACCATATATTTT.

The V and J genes are TRBV7-2 and TRBJ1-1; tentatively, D is TRBD1 (5 bases). CDR1 and CDR2 (germline): SGHTA, FQGNSA. The CDR3 is 14 amino acids. The ends were cut back, 0 bases at V and 1 base at J, with 6 bases in the middle. In nucleotides, the CDR3 is TGTGCCAGCAGCTTAGCGACAGCGAACACTGAAGCTTTCTTT. Protein: CASSLATANTEAFF.